This T cell receptor beta chain was captured by sequencing in a study of T cells in Graves' hyperthyroidism and ophthalmopathy. General observations from the study: A median about 6.2 months before onset, the model predicted ophthalmopathy. The blood repertoire included most of the expanded thyroid clonotypes above 0.001.

V was clipped by 2 bases and J by 5 bases, with 12 bases between them. The CDR3 covers 14 residues. From germline, CDR1 is SGHVS and CDR2 FQNEAQ. This clonotype appeared a few times. Antigen unknown. The PBMCs had their origin in roughly 10 ml of fresh peripheral blood. Amplification targeted TCR beta CDR3 regions from RNA transcripts. During a first-round RT-PCR of the TCR CDR3, the HTBI primer set was used. TCRdb re-analysed the multiplex PCR reads in MiXCR, keeping a single row per CDR3 protein. The sample has over 650,000 distinct CDR3 sequences, around 15% seen once. The clonotype comes from a young man with Graves' hyperthyroidism. Sequencing was carried out using blood. The rearrangement uses TRBV7-8 and TRBJ1-1, with D tentatively TRBD1 (6 bases). The CDR3 sequence is CASSLFTGFTEAFF. The CDR3 coding sequence is TGTGCCAGCAGCTTATTTACAGGGTTTACTGAAGCTTTCTTT.